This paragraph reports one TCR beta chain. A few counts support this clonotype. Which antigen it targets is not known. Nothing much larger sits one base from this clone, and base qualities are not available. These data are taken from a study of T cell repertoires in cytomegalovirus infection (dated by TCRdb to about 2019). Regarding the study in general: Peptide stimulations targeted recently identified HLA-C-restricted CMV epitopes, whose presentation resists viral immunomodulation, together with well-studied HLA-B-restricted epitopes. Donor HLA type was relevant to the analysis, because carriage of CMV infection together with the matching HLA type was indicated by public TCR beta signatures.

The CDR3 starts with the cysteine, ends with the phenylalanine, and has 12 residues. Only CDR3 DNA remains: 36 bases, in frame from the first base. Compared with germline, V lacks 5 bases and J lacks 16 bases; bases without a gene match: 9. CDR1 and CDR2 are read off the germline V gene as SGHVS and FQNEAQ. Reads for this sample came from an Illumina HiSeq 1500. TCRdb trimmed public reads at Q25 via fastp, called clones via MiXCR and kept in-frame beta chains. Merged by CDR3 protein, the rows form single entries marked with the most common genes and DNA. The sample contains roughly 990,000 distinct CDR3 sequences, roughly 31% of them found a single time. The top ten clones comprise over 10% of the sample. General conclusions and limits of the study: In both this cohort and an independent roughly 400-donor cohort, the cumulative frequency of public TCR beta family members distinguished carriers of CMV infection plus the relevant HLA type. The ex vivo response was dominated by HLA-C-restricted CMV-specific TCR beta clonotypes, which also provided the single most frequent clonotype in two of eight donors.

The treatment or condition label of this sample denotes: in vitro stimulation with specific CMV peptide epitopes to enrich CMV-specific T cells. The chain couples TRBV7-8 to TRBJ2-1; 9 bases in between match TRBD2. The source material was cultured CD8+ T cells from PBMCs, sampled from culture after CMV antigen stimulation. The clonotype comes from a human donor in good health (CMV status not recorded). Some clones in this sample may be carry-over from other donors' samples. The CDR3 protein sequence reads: CASSPRSGGIFF. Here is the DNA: TGTGCCAGCAGCCCAAGGAGCGGGGGGATTTTCTTC. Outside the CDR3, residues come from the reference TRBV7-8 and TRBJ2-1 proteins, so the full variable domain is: GAGVSQSPRYKVAKRGQDVALRCDPISGHVSLFWYQQALGQGPEFLTYFQNEAQLDKSGLPSDRFFAERPEGSVSTLKIQRTQQEDSAVYLCASSPRSGGIFFGPGTRLTVL.